The 15 T cell receptor beta chains listed next were all sequenced from one sample in a study of blood T cell repertoires in COVID-19. Clones were sequenced by immunoSEQ multiplex PCR, and TCRdb holds only the in-frame ones, with some missing. The sample contains more than 200,000 clones, around 84% of which appear only once. Sequences were obtained from peripheral blood. These receptors originate from a woman of 80 years or more with COVID-19, enrolled during active disease.

The V and J genes are TRBV3-1 (or the pseudogene TRBV3-2) and TRBJ1-1; D uncertain. The germline V gene has CDR1 LGHDT and CDR2 YNNKEL (reference sequence). The ends were cut back, 3 bases at V and 4 bases at J, with 9 bases in the middle. This CDR3 is 13 amino acids long. CDR3 region: CASSQGRATEAFF. The CDR3 DNA sequence: TGTGCCAGCAGCCAGGGGAGGGCCACTGAAGCTTTCTTT.

The J gene is TRBJ1-2, the V gene TRBV4-3; 7 bases are shared with TRBD1. Germline CDR1 and CDR2: LGHNA and YSLEER. The V and J ends lost 0 bases and 8 bases, in that order; junction bases with no gene match: 15. CDR3 size: 17 residues. CDR3 region: CASSQDPPGQVLGGYTF. The CDR3 DNA reads TGCGCCAGCAGCCAAGATCCGCCTGGACAGGTCCTGGGGGGCTACACCTTC.

The rearrangement links TRBV28 to TRBJ1-2; no clear D gene. V was trimmed by 3 bases and J by 2 bases, leaving 7 bases between them. CDR1 MDHEN and CDR2 SYDVKM come from the germline V gene. The CDR3 runs 13 residues. CDR3 residues: CASSLAGNYGYTF. In DNA form, the CDR3 reads TGTGCCAGCAGTTTGGCGGGAAACTATGGCTACACCTTC.

J is TRBJ2-1 and V is TRBV7-3; 11 bases fit TRBD1. V lost 1 base, J lost 4 bases, and 15 bases stayed unmatched. CDR1 SGHTA and CDR2 FQGTGA come from the germline V gene. The CDR3 is 20 residues long. The CDR3 reads CASSLKVAHSGTGGYNEQFF. The CDR3 DNA reads TGTGCCAGCAGCTTAAAGGTTGCCCATTCCGGGACAGGGGGTTACAATGAGCAGTTCTTC.

The chain couples TRBV2 to TRBJ2-3; 8 bases line up with TRBD2. The CDR3 contains 15 residues. Trimming removed 1 base from V and 0 bases from J; junction bases left unmatched: 0. Per germline, CDR1 SNHLY and CDR2 FYNNEI. This CDR3 reads CASSEGLASTDTQYF. The CDR3 DNA is TGTGCCAGCAGTGAAGGACTAGCGAGCACAGATACGCAGTATTTT.

J is TRBJ2-3 and V is TRBV5-1; 7 positions match TRBD2. The CDR3 runs 15 residues. Per the germline V gene, CDR1 is SGHRS and CDR2 is YFSETQ. V was pared by 1 base and J by 3 bases, with 5 bases of the junction left unmatched. In nucleotides, the CDR3 is TGCGCCAGCAGCTTGACGGGGGGTGGGACAGATACGCAGTATTTT. This gives the protein CASSLTGGGTDTQYF.

This chain connects TRBV6-5 to TRBJ1-5, with 8 bases that match TRBD1. The germline V gene has CDR1 MNHEY and CDR2 SVGAGI. The CDR3 spans 15 residues. Trimming took 6 bases from V and 3 from J; bases not matched to a gene: 7. The CDR3 bases are TGTGCCAGCAGAGAGGCCAGGGGGCTCAATCAGCCCCAGCATTTT. Translated: CASREARGLNQPQHF.

The chain joins TRBV30 to TRBJ2-2; 9 bases are a match to TRBD1. The CDR3 spans 13 residues. Looked up from germline, CDR1 is GTSNPN and CDR2 is SVGIG (reference sequence). The V segment lost 2 bases and the J segment 6 bases; nucleotides outside the gene matches: 1. The CDR3 sequence: CAWSRQGAGELFF. The CDR3 bases are TGTGCCTGGAGTCGACAGGGGGCCGGGGAGCTGTTTTTT.

The chain joins TRBV7-2 to TRBJ2-1, with a possible D match to TRBD2 (7 bases). The ends were cut back, 4 bases at V and 10 bases at J, with 17 bases in the middle. Germline assignment: CDR1 SGHTA and CDR2 FQGNSA. The CDR3 contains 14 residues. Here the CDR3 DNA reads TGTGCCAGCAGCTCGGGGGCGGGGGCCCACGAGCAGTTCTTC. Translation: CASSSGAGAHEQFF.

The chain joins TRBV7-2 to TRBJ2-3; 9 bases fit TRBD2. CDR1 is SGHTA, CDR2 FQGNSA, per germline. Losses at the gene ends were 9 bases for V and 2 bases for J; bases not matched to a gene: 3. This CDR3 has 13 amino acids. CDR3: CASLAGATDTQYF. The CDR3 bases are TGTGCCAGTTTAGCGGGAGCCACAGATACGCAGTATTTT.

The rearrangement links TRBV5-1 to TRBJ1-4; no definite D call. CDR3 length equals 14 residues. Trimming took off 0 bases at V and 8 bases at J, with 11 bases between the two ends. Germline CDR1 SGHRS, CDR2 YFSETQ. The CDR3 coding sequence is TGCGCCAGCAGCTTGGGCCTTACCCGGGAAAAACTGTTTTTT. Amino acid sequence: CASSLGLTREKLFF.

This clone was observed a single time. This chain connects TRBV2 to TRBJ2-7, with D maybe TRBD1 (6 bases). The germline gives CDR1 SNHLY, CDR2 FYNNEI. Trimming took off 7 bases at V and 0 bases at J, with 19 bases between the two ends. The CDR3 contains 16 residues. CDR3 nucleotide sequence: TGTGCCAGCAAGGAGAGCATCGGACAGATCTCCTACGAGCAGTACTTC. Its translation: CASKESIGQISYEQYF.

The sample holds a few counts of this clone. J is TRBJ2-7 and V is TRBV2; TRBD2 matches at 8 bases. The V and J ends lost 7 bases and 7 bases, in that order; junction bases with no gene match: 15. Germline loops: CDR1 SNHLY, CDR2 FYNNEI. This CDR3 comprises 15 residues. The CDR3 nucleotides are TGTGCCAGCAAGGGGAGGGGACTAGGGACTACGGAGCAGTACTTC. It codes for CASKGRGLGTTEQYF.

The V and J genes are TRBV19 and TRBJ1-2, with a tentative D call TRBD1 (6 bases). V was shortened by 9 bases and J by 5 bases, with 19 bases between the two germline ends. The CDR3 is 14 amino acids. Germline V gives CDR1 LNHDA, CDR2 SQIVND (reference sequence). The CDR3: CASSLRDKQYGYTF. CDR3 in DNA: TGTGCCAGCTCGCTCCGGGACAAGCAGTATGGCTACACCTTC.

This chain links TRBV2 with TRBJ1-1, with 9 nucleotides matching TRBD1. Germline loops: CDR1 SNHLY, CDR2 FYNNEI. J was trimmed by 4 bases and V by 6 bases; bases with no gene match: 9. The CDR3 covers 15 residues. The CDR3: CASSSQGAQGTEAFF. The DNA of the CDR3 is TGTGCCAGCAGCTCACAGGGGGCGCAGGGCACTGAAGCTTTCTTT.